The next 13 T cell receptor beta chains were all read from a single sample in a study of shared clonotypes between healthy human individuals. Data came from immunoSEQ multiplex PCR; TCRdb stores just in-frame clones and leaves some out. The table lists roughly 1,000,000 clones, 78% of them singletons. The sequenced sample consisted of memory CD4+ T cells from PBMCs. Subset noted: CD45RA-negative fraction. Every receptor here comes from a young man in good health. Some clones in this sample may be carry-over from other donors' samples.

This chain uses TRBV28 with TRBJ1-2, with D possibly matching TRBD1 (6 bases). Germline V gene lookup returns CDR1 MDHEN and CDR2 SYDVKM. The ends were cut back, 5 bases at V and 3 bases at J, with 16 bases in the middle. This CDR3 comprises 15 residues. The CDR3 spells CASSPATGIYYGYTF. CDR3 nucleotides: TGTGCCAGCAGTCCTGCCACAGGGATCTACTATGGCTACACCTTC.

This chain links TRBV4-1 with TRBJ2-5; D is undetermined. This CDR3 is 14 amino acids long. The V end was cut by 2 bases, the J end by 2 bases, with 9 bases between. The V gene's germline CDR1 is MGHRA and CDR2 YSYEKL. Written as DNA, the CDR3 is TGCGCCAGCAGCCAACCCTCTAAACAAGAGACCCAGTACTTC. As protein: CASSQPSKQETQYF.

The J gene is TRBJ1-3, the V gene TRBV6-6; D is possibly TRBD1 (5 bases). With 5 bases removed from V and 1 base from J, the gap between germline ends came to 9 bases. Germline CDR1 is MNHNY and CDR2 is SVGAGI (reference sequence). The CDR3 runs to 14 residues. CDR3: CASSGTVSGNTIYF. As DNA, the CDR3 is TGTGCCAGCAGTGGGACGGTATCTGGAAACACCATATATTTT.

This clone was detected only a few times. This chain joins TRBV19 and TRBJ2-2; no reliable D call. CDR3 length equals 15 residues. Germline CDR1 reads LNHDA; CDR2 reads SQIVND (reference sequence). Trimming shortened V by 3 bases and J by 0 bases, and 8 bases separated the two germline ends. The CDR3 loop is CASSIHGANTGELFF. Written as DNA, the CDR3 is TGTGCCAGTAGTATCCACGGAGCGAACACCGGGGAGCTGTTTTTT.

This clone came up once. J is TRBJ2-7 and V is TRBV2; D not resolved. This CDR3 contains 13 residues. Germline lookup yields CDR1 SNHLY and CDR2 FYNNEI. Trimming removed 3 bases at V and 7 bases at J, with 13 bases between. The CDR3 bases are TGTGCCAGCAGTGACCGCCCGACGTCGGAGCAGTACTTC. Its protein product is CASSDRPTSEQYF.

The chain joins TRBV19 to TRBJ2-2; D remains unclear. The CDR3 spans 14 residues. Germline V gene sequence: CDR1 LNHDA, CDR2 SQIVND (reference sequence). V gave up 6 bases and J gave up 3 bases, with 11 bases separating them. The CDR3: CASSPYSDTGELFF. The CDR3 nucleotides are TGTGCCAGTAGCCCTTATTCGGACACCGGGGAGCTGTTTTTT.

This clone was seen a single time. The chain employs TRBV4-1 and TRBJ2-3, with D possibly TRBD2 on 6 matching bases. The CDR3 runs 17 residues. V lost 1 base, J lost 1 base, and 15 bases lay in between. The germline V gene has CDR1 MGHRA and CDR2 YSYEKL. In DNA, the CDR3 is TGCGCCAGCAGCCAAGGCCCAGGAGGGTCCGGCACAGATACGCAGTATTTT. Encoded protein: CASSQGPGGSGTDTQYF.

The chain joins TRBV15 to TRBJ2-1; D is ambiguous. Trimming took 3 bases from V and 0 from J, leaving 9 bases between them. The CDR3 has 15 residues. Germline assignment: CDR1 LNHNV and CDR2 YYDKDF (reference sequence). The CDR3 is CATSSRAYSYNEQFF. The CDR3, as DNA: TGTGCCACCAGCAGCCGGGCCTACTCCTACAATGAGCAGTTCTTC.

V and J are TRBV6-5 and TRBJ2-5, with 8 bases aligning to TRBD2. Germline assignment: CDR1 MNHEY and CDR2 SVGAGI. The CDR3 is made up of 12 amino acids. V was clipped by 5 bases and J by 7 bases; unmatched bases: 3. The CDR3 coding sequence is TGTGCCAGCAGTCCCGGGGGGGGGACCCAGTACTTC. The encoded protein is CASSPGGGTQYF.

The V gene is TRBV6-5, the J gene TRBJ2-1, with no clear D. The V and J ends lost 2 bases and 9 bases respectively, with 20 bases between them. Germline V gene data show CDR1 as MNHEY and CDR2 as SVGAGI. The CDR3 is made up of 16 amino acids. The CDR3 loop is CASSYGIEENTVEQFF. In nucleotides, the CDR3 is TGTGCCAGCAGTTACGGGATAGAGGAAAACACCGTTGAGCAGTTCTTC.

The chain couples TRBV7-3 to TRBJ2-7, with D tentatively TRBD1 or TRBD2 (6 bases each). This CDR3 has 18 residues. The V gene's germline CDR1 is SGHTA and CDR2 FQGTGA. Trimming removed 5 bases from V and 2 bases from J, with 25 bases in between. CDR3 sequence (DNA): TGTGCCAGCAGCCTATACCCTGGGGGGACACCGAATACCTACGAGCAGTACTTC. It codes for CASSLYPGGTPNTYEQYF.

Of note for this clone: The same CDR3 also results from other DNA sequences found in this sample. J is TRBJ2-1 and V is TRBV7-2; D gene uncertain. This CDR3 is built from 11 residues. Trimming removed 0 bases at V and 8 bases at J, with 2 bases between. Germline assignment: CDR1 SGHTA and CDR2 FQGNSA. The chain's CDR3 is CASSLADEQFF. The DNA for the CDR3 is TGTGCCAGCAGCTTAGCCGATGAGCAGTTCTTC.

The chain joins TRBV7-2 to TRBJ2-3; D may correspond to TRBD1 or TRBD2 (5 bases each). The CDR3 has 14 amino acids. Trimming left V 5 bases short and J 6 bases short, with 15 bases between. Germline CDR1 SGHTA, CDR2 FQGNSA. CDR3 amino acids: CASSQGRDLDTQYF. In DNA, the CDR3 is TGTGCCAGCAGCCAGGGACGGGATTTGGATACGCAGTATTTT.